Listed below are T cell receptor beta chains from one sample, sequenced in a study of CD8 T cells in ankylosing spondylitis. TCRdb recomputed calls from the 5' RACE reads with MiXCR, one row per CDR3 protein. The table lists 200,000 to 250,000 distinct CDR3 sequences, approximately 11% of them singletons. Sequences were obtained from blood, either unsorted or a sorted T cell fraction (not recorded which). The receptor source for this set is a male donor with ankylosing spondylitis or in good health (not recorded which). Each CDR3 is given with its conserved first and last residue. Fields, in order: J gene, V gene, CDR3 protein.

J: TRBJ1-2
V: TRBV29-1
CDR3: CSVGTDYGYTF

J: TRBJ2-1
V: TRBV6-2/TRBV6-3
CDR3: CASSYEAGGWYNEQFF

J: TRBJ1-1
V: TRBV18
CDR3: CASSPRTGGGNTEAFF

J: TRBJ2-3
V: TRBV12-3/TRBV12-4
CDR3: CASILGTATDTQYF

J: TRBJ1-1
V: TRBV7-9
CDR3: CASSLLGATGTEAFF

J: TRBJ1-1
V: TRBV28
CDR3: CASRPTGISTEAFF

J: TRBJ2-1
V: TRBV7-2
CDR3: CASSSIPGTGANNEQFF

J: TRBJ2-2
V: TRBV10-3
CDR3: CASTTSGDTGELFF

J: TRBJ2-7
V: TRBV24-1
CDR3: CATRETGGYPYEQYF

J: TRBJ2-7
V: TRBV27
CDR3: CASTDGYEQYF

J: TRBJ1-3
V: TRBV11-2
CDR3: CASSYPRGRGGNTIYF

J: TRBJ2-5
V: TRBV30
CDR3: CAWDISSETQYF

J: TRBJ1-2
V: TRBV4-1
CDR3: CASSQESDRSGYTF

J: TRBJ1-1
V: TRBV6-5
CDR3: CASSYLQGSATEAFF

J: TRBJ2-5
V: TRBV7-7
CDR3: CASSASSGVGETQYF

J: TRBJ2-7
V: TRBV11-2
CDR3: CASMMDNFSYEQYF

J: TRBJ2-1
V: TRBV3-1
CDR3: CASSQELTSGRREFF

J: TRBJ2-3
V: TRBV5-1
CDR3: CASSLAPAGGTDTQYF

J: TRBJ1-3
V: TRBV20-1
CDR3: CSARDGGPGNTIYF

J: TRBJ2-4
V: TRBV7-9
CDR3: CASSLTTVDLAKNIQYF

J: TRBJ1-1
V: TRBV5-5
CDR3: CASSLDLGTEAFF

J: TRBJ1-4
V: TRBV20-1
CDR3: CCARDRGRGATNEKLFF

J: TRBJ2-3
V: TRBV13
CDR3: CASSSQSASWYADTQYF

J: TRBJ2-7
V: TRBV20-1
CDR3: CSASKSVSTYEQYF

J: TRBJ1-1
V: TRBV29-1
CDR3: CSVVSSVTLGTEAFF

J: TRBJ2-7
V: TRBV20-1
CDR3: CSAQGTSGRAGEYF

J: TRBJ2-2
V: TRBV7-6
CDR3: CASSATSGVGSGELFF

J: TRBJ2-3
V: TRBV7-8
CDR3: CASSDHSTDTQYF

J: TRBJ2-3
V: TRBV5-6
CDR3: CASSSPTRGRPDTQYF

J: TRBJ2-5
V: TRBV10-2
CDR3: CASKGDGTQYF

J: TRBJ2-3
V: TRBV9
CDR3: CASSAADSVGDTQYF

J: TRBJ1-4
V: TRBV14
CDR3: CASSRWDRGDEKLFF

J: TRBJ2-7
V: TRBV25-1
CDR3: CASSGGVTGTYEQYF

J: TRBJ2-1
V: TRBV11-2
CDR3: CASSLDRVLGSYNEQFF

J: TRBJ2-1
V: TRBV4-2
CDR3: CASSRKMTSGSVVGIEQFF

J: TRBJ1-1
V: TRBV20-1
CDR3: CSAREGGGLTEAFF

J: TRBJ2-2
V: TRBV5-6
CDR3: CASSVMGLAGNTGELFF

J: TRBJ1-3
V: TRBV5-1
CDR3: CASSPSYSGNTIYF

J: TRBJ1-5
V: TRBV20-1
CDR3: CSARCQPQHF

J: TRBJ2-1
V: TRBV6-1
CDR3: CASSTGTSGSYRNEQFF

J: TRBJ1-2
V: TRBV12-3/TRBV12-4
CDR3: CASSFGGGGYTF

J: TRBJ2-1
V: TRBV5-1
CDR3: CASSLAGDHYNEQFF

J: TRBJ2-1
V: TRBV5-1
CDR3: CASSMGVVDNEQFF

J: TRBJ2-7
V: TRBV7-2
CDR3: CASSPVSEQYF

J: TRBJ1-5
V: TRBV19
CDR3: CASSIGKSDQPQHF

J: TRBJ1-5
V: TRBV12-3/TRBV12-4
CDR3: CASMIRPSNQPQHF

J: TRBJ1-1
V: TRBV6-5
CDR3: CASSYTLLDNTEAFF

J: TRBJ1-5
V: TRBV29-1
CDR3: CSVEVGQDQPQHF

J: TRBJ2-2
V: TRBV12-3/TRBV12-4
CDR3: CASRNGQGIGELFF

J: TRBJ2-3
V: TRBV5-1
CDR3: CASRDLSRGHTDTQYF

J: TRBJ2-7
V: TRBV5-1
CDR3: CASSLAASGTLSYEQYF

J: TRBJ2-1
V: TRBV5-6
CDR3: CASSPLLATYNEQFF

J: TRBJ2-1
V: TRBV5-8
CDR3: CASSRGLSSYNEQFF

J: TRBJ1-2
V: TRBV28
CDR3: CASRSWAGYTF

J: TRBJ2-3
V: TRBV18
CDR3: CASSPPVAGVLTDTQYF

J: TRBJ2-2
V: TRBV20-1
CDR3: CSAQGERANTGELFF